This T cell receptor beta chain was profiled in a study of shared clonotypes between healthy human individuals (TCRdb year 2020). Study-wide context: The cohort comprised two women and three men aged 18 to 49 years. To estimate repertoire size and how much clonotypes are shared between individuals, the study performed deep sequencing of blood TCR repertoires from roughly five healthy adults. To increase sequencing depth and limit assay-specific biases, TCR repertoire library preparation and sequencing were carried out by different laboratories using diverse techniques. Each donor's leukapheresis produced roughly between roughly 0.85 and 10 billion PBMCs. For each donor, CD4 naive and CD4 memory were each given three plates, CD8 naive was given two plates, and CD8 memory was given one plate. Results the study describes overall, beyond this receptor: Rarefaction of sorted-subset datasets indicated incomplete sequencing despite the large sequencing depth. The genetic and exposure-history diversity represented was limited by the small number of donors. Naive subsets generally had larger estimated clonotype richness than memory subsets did. Pairwise subsampling indicated that sequencing depth was expected to affect the degree of clonotype sharing among donors. Compared with non-shared clonotypes, the clonotypes found in all four sorted-subset donors had higher generation probabilities. Across a handful of donors, approximately 5% of naive CD4, around 3.5% of naive CD8, under 2.5% of memory CD4, and about 0.4% of memory CD8 clonotypes were shared. Sampling was limited to blood, and TCR repertoires in tissue likely differ from TCR repertoires in blood.

TCR CDR3 regions were amplified from genomic DNA by multiplex PCR using the deep immunoSEQ assay. For each cell subset, the extracted genomic DNA was distributed evenly across all wells of several immunoSEQ 96-well plates, and each plate served as one replicate. For sorted subsets, approximately 200 ng of genomic DNA, equivalent to 25,000 to 30,000 T cell genomes, went into each replicate PCR. Purified libraries were quantified with a Qubit 3.0 fluorometer, sized on a Bioanalyzer 2100, and re-quantified with the KAPA Library Quantification kit. Every immunoSEQ 96-well plate was sequenced on a separate single-read 150-cycle Illumina NextSeq 550 flow cell. The study's processing was this. The immunoSEQ output contained only junctional sequences without quality scores, so filtering could not match that applied to full-length reads. To assign V/J genes and CDR3, sequences were annotated using PyIR, a Python wrapper for IgBLAST v1.9, with IMGT germline references. Reads were filtered out if the reads had weak V/J assignments (E-value above 1e-6), no CDR3, stop codons, out-of-frame junctions, or ambiguous translated residues. V3J clonotypes were defined as sequences sharing the same inferred V gene, J gene, and CDR3 amino acid sequence. To compute the percentage overlap between repertoires, the number of shared unique clonotypes was divided by the size of the smaller repertoire. Repertoire richness was assessed with RTK rarefaction, the Chao1 estimator, and Recon v2.1 estimates of unobserved clonotypes. For all TCRbeta clonotypes obtained by the gDNA method from four donors, generation probabilities were computed with OLGA. TCRdb carries this immuneACCESS record with in-frame sequences only. Its versions omit some clonotypes, under half of them owing to an unresolved V gene in the studies checked, with the rest unexplained. V and J calls and clone size are as listed in that table; D and trimming were resolved from the DNA. This sample comprises about 580,000 clones, roughly 98% of them detected only once. Less than 0.35% of the sample belongs to the ten largest clones.

CD8 naive samples consisted of CD45RO-negative cells that were positively selected for CCR7, yielding a CD45RA+CCR7+ population without TemRA cells. The donors were healthy, HIV-negative adults who had no recently reported acute infections or vaccinations. All donors were Caucasian adults living in Nashville, Tennessee, USA. After blood collection by leukapheresis, PBMCs were isolated using Ficoll-Histopaque density gradient centrifugation and then cryopreserved in the vapor phase of liquid nitrogen. Analytical flow cytometry was used to check the purity and quantity of every magnetically sorted T cell population. Genomic DNA was isolated from each sorted fraction and quantified by UV absorbance on a Nanodrop 2000c. As to this clone: Its antigen target is currently unknown. Base qualities were left out, and no much larger clone turns up one base away. The same CDR3 also results from other DNA sequences found in this sample.

V drops 3 bases and J drops 1 base, leaving 4 bases in between. The cysteine opens and the phenylalanine closes a CDR3 of 13 amino acids. The only DNA kept is the CDR3, 39 bases in frame from the first base. The germline V gene (reference sequence) gives CDR1 as MNHEY and CDR2 as SMNVEV. The rearranged chain carries TRBV27 and TRBJ1-5; no D gene call is confident. The sample comprised naive CD8+ T cells sorted from blood. The cell subset or site label on this specimen signifies: CD45RA+CCR7+. This TCR derives from a young man in good health. The DNA is as follows: TGTGCCAGCAGTTTGATGAGCAATCAGCCCCAGCATTTT. The encoded protein is CASSLMSNQPQHF.